These 15 T cell receptor beta chains were all obtained from the same sample, sequenced in a study of shared clonotypes between healthy human individuals. The method was immunoSEQ multiplex PCR; TCRdb's version includes in-frame clones alone and lacks a portion of them. The sample holds approximately 470,000 clones, roughly 80% seen once. Sequences were obtained from PBMCs. The receptors were sampled from a woman in her forties in good health. Some clones in this sample may be carry-over from other donors' samples.

The chain combines TRBV28 with TRBJ1-4; perhaps TRBD1 as D (5 bases). This CDR3 has 14 amino acids. CDR1 and CDR2 from the germline V gene are MDHEN and SYDVKM. The V gene lost 6 bases and the J gene lost 7 bases, with 15 bases spanning the gap. CDR3 region: CASSPGLSSEKLFF. The CDR3 nucleotides are TGTGCCAGCAGCCCGGGACTGAGTAGTGAAAAACTGTTTTTT.

The genes are TRBV28 and TRBJ1-5; tentatively, D is TRBD1 (5 bases). Germline V gene data show CDR1 as MDHEN and CDR2 as SYDVKM. The CDR3 runs 12 residues. V dropped 7 bases and J dropped 7 bases, with 11 bases sitting between them. The CDR3 spells CASNSGFQPQHF. In nucleotides, the CDR3 is TGTGCCAGCAACTCAGGGTTCCAGCCCCAGCATTTT.

The CDR3 coding sequence is TGTGCCAGCAGCCGGACTAGCGGGAGAAATGAGCAGTTCTTC. This codes for CASSRTSGRNEQFF. The rearrangement uses TRBV7-9 and TRBJ2-1; 13 nucleotides match TRBD2. Germline V lookup: CDR1 SEHNR, CDR2 FQNEAQ (reference sequence). The CDR3 is 14 residues long. The junction had 2 bases not matched to a gene; V was cut back by 5 bases and J by 7 bases.

This clone turned up a few times. DNA of the CDR3: TGTGCCAGTACCGACAGGGCCAAAGCAACTAATGAAAAACTGTTTTTT. Protein sequence: CASTDRAKATNEKLFF. The J gene is TRBJ1-4, the V gene TRBV19; TRBD1 aligns across 7 bases. This CDR3 contains 16 residues. Germline loops: CDR1 LNHDA, CDR2 SQIVND (reference sequence). Germline trimming cut 7 bases from V and 0 bases from J; bases unmatched to any gene: 8.

As concerns this clone: A far bigger clonotype differs at one base, so this is likely a read error. This sample also contains other DNA sequences that code for the same CDR3. The gene calls are TRBV29-1 and TRBJ2-6; D may match TRBD1 or TRBD2 (5 bases each). The CDR3 totals 13 residues. CDR1 SQVTM and CDR2 ANQGSEA come from the germline V gene. CDR3 nucleotides: TGCAGCGTTGACTGGGCCGGGGCCAACGTCCTGACCTTC. The encoded protein is CSVDWAGANVLTF. Full variable domain (remainder filled in from reference TRBV29-1 and TRBJ2-6): SAVISQKPSRDICQRGTSLTIQCQVDSQVTMMFWYRQQPGQSLTLIATANQGSEATYESGFVIDKFPISRPNLTFSTLTVSNMSPEDSSIYLCSVDWAGANVLTFGAGSRLTVL.

The chain joins TRBV4-2 to TRBJ1-2; D call uncertain. V was clipped by 5 bases and J by 4 bases, with 11 bases between them. This CDR3 is 13 amino acids long. Per the germline V gene, CDR1 is LGHNA and CDR2 is YNFKEQ. Here the CDR3 reads CASSLVTGYGYTF. The DNA for the CDR3 is TGTGCCAGCAGCTTGGTAACCGGCTATGGCTACACCTTC.

Remarks on this clone: A far larger clone is a single base away, which makes a read error likely. The V and J genes are TRBV7-3 and TRBJ2-5, with D possibly TRBD1 on 5 matching bases. With 5 bases removed from V and 4 bases from J, the gap between germline ends came to 11 bases. This CDR3 contains 13 residues. Per the germline V gene, CDR1 is SGHTA and CDR2 is FQGTGA. The CDR3 spells CASSPWGGETQYF. CDR3 DNA: TGTGCCAGCAGCCCCTGGGGCGGAGAGACCCAGTACTTC.

On this clone itself: One base separates it from a far larger clone, so it is likely a read error. The chain has TRBV6-5 and TRBJ2-4; D might be TRBD1 or TRBD2, each matching 6 bases. The CDR3 is 13 residues long. Germline V gene lookup returns CDR1 MNHEY and CDR2 SVGAGI. The CDR3: CASSYLSGDIKYF. CDR3 in DNA: TGTGCCAGCAGTTACCTATCGGGGGACATTAAGTACTTC.

For this clone: One junction end disagrees with the germline gene, perhaps due to a read error. The gene calls are TRBV27 and TRBJ2-1; the match to TRBD2 covers 8 bases. The CDR3 runs 17 residues. Germline lookup yields CDR1 MNHEY and CDR2 SMNVEV (reference sequence). CDR3 residues: CASSVSSGLSSYNEQFF. The CDR3 coding sequence is TGTGCCAGCAGTGTATCTAGCGGGCTGAGCTCCTACAATGAGCAGTTCTTC.

This chain connects TRBV25-1 to TRBJ2-2; D call uncertain. Germline V lookup: CDR1 MGHDK, CDR2 SYGVNS. V was clipped by 0 bases and J by 0 bases, with 8 bases between them. This CDR3 region has 16 residues. The CDR3 DNA reads as TGTGCCAGCAGTGAATATGGAGATTCGAACACCGGGGAGCTGTTTTTT. Translation: CASSEYGDSNTGELFF. Combining the CDR3 with reference TRBV25-1 and TRBJ2-2 gives the whole variable domain EADIYQTPRYLVIGTGKKITLECSQTMGHDKMYWYQQDPGMELHLIHYSYGVNSTEKGDLSSESTVSRIRTEHFPLTLESARPSHTSQYLCASSEYGDSNTGELFFGEGSRLTVL.

The chain links TRBV7-8 to TRBJ1-3; D gene uncertain. Between the trimmed V and J ends, which lost 5 bases and 0 bases, there was a span of 11 bases. CDR3 size: 15 residues. Germline CDR1 is SGHVS and CDR2 is FQNEAQ. The CDR3, as DNA: TGTGCCAGCAGCCGAGGCCGGGGCTCTGGAAACACCATATATTTT. This codes for CASSRGRGSGNTIYF.

The chain recombines TRBV6-5 with TRBJ1-2, with a weak D call TRBD1 (6 bases). Germline CDR1 is MNHEY and CDR2 is SVGAGI. This CDR3 has 15 amino acids. Between the trimmed V and J ends, which lost 7 bases and 4 bases, there was a span of 19 bases. The CDR3 sequence is CASTKDRGQFYGYTF. CDR3 in DNA: TGTGCCAGCACAAAGGATAGAGGACAGTTCTATGGCTACACCTTC.

A note on this clone: It is likely a read error: a sequence one base away is far more abundant. The chain joins TRBV28 to TRBJ2-3, with 7 bases fitting TRBD2. The CDR3 totals 17 residues. Germline V gene sequence: CDR1 MDHEN, CDR2 SYDVKM. The CDR3 DNA sequence: TGTACCAGCAGAACGTGGGGAGGGAGAGGAGGCACAGATACGCAGTATTTT. This sequence encodes CTSRTWGGRGGTDTQYF.

The rearrangement joins TRBV18 to TRBJ2-6; tentative D call: TRBD2 (7 bases). With 4 bases removed from V and 2 bases from J, the gap between germline ends came to 9 bases. The CDR3 sequence is 15 residues long. CDR1 is KGHSH and CDR2 is LQKENI in the germline V gene. The CDR3, as DNA: TGTGCCAGCTCACAGGGGGGGACTGGGGCCAACGTCCTGACTTTC. Its translation is CASSQGGTGANVLTF.

J is TRBJ2-1 and V is TRBV5-6; 8 positions agree with TRBD2. There are 16 residues in the CDR3. With 0 bases clipped from V and 7 bases from J, the junction kept 9 bases outside the gene matches. The germline V gene has CDR1 SGHDT and CDR2 YYEEEE. The CDR3 sequence: CASSLEREWVGNEQFF. The DNA for the CDR3 is TGTGCCAGCAGCTTGGAGCGGGAGTGGGTTGGTAATGAGCAGTTCTTC.